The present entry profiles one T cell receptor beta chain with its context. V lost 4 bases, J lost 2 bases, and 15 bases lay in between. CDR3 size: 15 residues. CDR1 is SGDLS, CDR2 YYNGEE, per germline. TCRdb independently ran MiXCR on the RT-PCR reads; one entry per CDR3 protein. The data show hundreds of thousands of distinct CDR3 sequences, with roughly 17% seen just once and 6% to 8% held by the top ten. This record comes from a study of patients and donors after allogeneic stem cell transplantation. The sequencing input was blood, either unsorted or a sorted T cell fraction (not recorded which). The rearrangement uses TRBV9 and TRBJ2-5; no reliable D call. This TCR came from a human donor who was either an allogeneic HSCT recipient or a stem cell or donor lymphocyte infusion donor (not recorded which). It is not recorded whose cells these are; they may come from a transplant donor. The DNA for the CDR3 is TGTGCCAGCAGCCGTAGAGGTCAGAGTCAAGAGACCCAGTACTTC. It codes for CASSRRGQSQETQYF.